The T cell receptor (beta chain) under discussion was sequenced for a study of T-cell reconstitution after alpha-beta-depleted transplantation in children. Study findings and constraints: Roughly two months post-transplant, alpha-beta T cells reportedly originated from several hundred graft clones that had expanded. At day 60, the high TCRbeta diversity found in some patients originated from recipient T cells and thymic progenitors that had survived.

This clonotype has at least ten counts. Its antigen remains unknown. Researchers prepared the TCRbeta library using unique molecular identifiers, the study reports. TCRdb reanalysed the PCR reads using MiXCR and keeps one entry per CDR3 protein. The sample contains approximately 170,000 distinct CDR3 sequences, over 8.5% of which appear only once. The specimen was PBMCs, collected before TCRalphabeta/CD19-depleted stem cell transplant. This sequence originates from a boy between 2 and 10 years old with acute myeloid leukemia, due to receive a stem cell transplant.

This chain's CDR3 is CASSYLLRAEAFF. CDR3 bases: TGTGCCAGCAGCTACCTACTCCGGGCCGAAGCTTTCTTT. The chain combines TRBV7-2 with TRBJ1-1; D gene uncertain. Germline loops: CDR1 SGHTA, CDR2 FQGNSA. Between the trimmed V and J ends, which lost 4 bases and 8 bases, there was a span of 14 bases. The CDR3 consists of 13 residues.